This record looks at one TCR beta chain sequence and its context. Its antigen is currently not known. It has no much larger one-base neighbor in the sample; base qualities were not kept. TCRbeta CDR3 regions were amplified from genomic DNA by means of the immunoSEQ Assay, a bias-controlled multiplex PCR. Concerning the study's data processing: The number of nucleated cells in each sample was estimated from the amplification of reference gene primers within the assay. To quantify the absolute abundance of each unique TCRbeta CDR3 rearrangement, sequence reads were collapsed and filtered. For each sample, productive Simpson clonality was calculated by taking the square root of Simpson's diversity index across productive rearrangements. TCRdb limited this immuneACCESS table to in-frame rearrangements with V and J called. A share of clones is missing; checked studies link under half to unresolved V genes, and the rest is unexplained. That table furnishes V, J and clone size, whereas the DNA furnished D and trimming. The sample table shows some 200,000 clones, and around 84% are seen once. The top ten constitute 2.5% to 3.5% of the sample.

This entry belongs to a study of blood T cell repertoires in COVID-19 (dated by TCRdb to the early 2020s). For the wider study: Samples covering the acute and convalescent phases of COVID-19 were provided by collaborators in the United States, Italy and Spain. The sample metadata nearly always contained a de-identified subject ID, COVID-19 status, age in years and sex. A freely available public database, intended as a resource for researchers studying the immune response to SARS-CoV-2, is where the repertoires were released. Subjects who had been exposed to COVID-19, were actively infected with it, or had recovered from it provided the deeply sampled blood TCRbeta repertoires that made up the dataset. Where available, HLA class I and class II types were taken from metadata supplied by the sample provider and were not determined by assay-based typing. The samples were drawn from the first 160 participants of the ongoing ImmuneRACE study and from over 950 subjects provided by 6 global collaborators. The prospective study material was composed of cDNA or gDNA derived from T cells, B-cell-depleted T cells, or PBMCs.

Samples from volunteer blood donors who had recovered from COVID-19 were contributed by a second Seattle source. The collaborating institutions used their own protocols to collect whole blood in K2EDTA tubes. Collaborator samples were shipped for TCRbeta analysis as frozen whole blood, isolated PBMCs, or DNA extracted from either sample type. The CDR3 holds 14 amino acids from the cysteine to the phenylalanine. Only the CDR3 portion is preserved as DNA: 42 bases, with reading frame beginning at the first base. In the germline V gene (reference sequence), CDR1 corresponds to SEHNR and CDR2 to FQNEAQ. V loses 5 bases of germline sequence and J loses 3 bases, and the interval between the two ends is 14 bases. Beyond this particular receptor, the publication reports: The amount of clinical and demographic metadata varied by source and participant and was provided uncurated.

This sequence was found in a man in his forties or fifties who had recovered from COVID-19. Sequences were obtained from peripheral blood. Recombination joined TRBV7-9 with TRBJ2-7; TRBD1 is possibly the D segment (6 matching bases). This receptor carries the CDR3 CASSPGARGYEQYF. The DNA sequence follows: TGTGCCAGCAGCCCCGGGGCCAGGGGCTACGAGCAGTACTTC.